This T cell receptor beta chain was recovered during a study of cytomegalovirus exposure and HLA in healthy donors. Study in general: Sequencing of around 200 million T cells in an earlier analysis found around 110 million unique TCR beta sequences. Study-level results: The study reported that TCR beta sequences accurately predicted HLA-A and HLA-B alleles in most subjects. Available immune exposure information was restricted to CMV serostatus only.

As for this clone: Its specificity is not known.

Use of 60 Vbeta and 13 Jbeta primers characterized the PCR. The protocol was immunoSEQ multiplex PCR, while the TCRdb copy is restricted to in-frame clones and leaves out a portion. The sample has around 130,000 clones; 70% to 80% are singletons. Specimen: PBMCs. The receptor comes from a woman aged 60-75 years in good health and CMV-seropositive.

The CDR3 reads CASSFGFF. The DNA of the CDR3 is TGTGCCAGCAGCTTCGGGTTCTTC. The chain recombines TRBV2 with TRBJ2-1; D ambiguous. Germline values: CDR1 SNHLY, CDR2 FYNNEI. V was pared by 6 bases and J by 15 bases, with 6 bases between. The CDR3 consists of 8 residues.